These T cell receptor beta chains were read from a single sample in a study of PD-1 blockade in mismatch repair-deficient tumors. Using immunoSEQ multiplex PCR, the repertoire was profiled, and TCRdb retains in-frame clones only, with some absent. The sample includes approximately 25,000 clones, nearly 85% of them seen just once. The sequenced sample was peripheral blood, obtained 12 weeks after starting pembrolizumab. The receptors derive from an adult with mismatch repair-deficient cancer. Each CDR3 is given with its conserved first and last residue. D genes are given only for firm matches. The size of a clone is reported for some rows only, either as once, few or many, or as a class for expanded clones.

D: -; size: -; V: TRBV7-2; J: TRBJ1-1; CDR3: CASSPVQTGYTEAFF; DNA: TGTGCCAGCAGCCCAGTGCAGACAGGATACACTGAAGCTTTCTTT
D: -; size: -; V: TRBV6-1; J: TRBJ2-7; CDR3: CASSEIIGYEQYF; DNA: TGTGCCAGCAGTGAAATTATTGGCTACGAGCAGTACTTC
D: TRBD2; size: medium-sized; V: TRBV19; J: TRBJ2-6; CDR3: CASSIQGGSGANVLTF; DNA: TGTGCCAGTAGTATCCAGGGCGGGAGTGGGGCCAACGTCCTGACTTTC
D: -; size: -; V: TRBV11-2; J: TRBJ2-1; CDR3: CASSQSKGLDEQFF; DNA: TGTGCCAGCAGCCAATCTAAGGGCCTAGACGAGCAGTTCTTC
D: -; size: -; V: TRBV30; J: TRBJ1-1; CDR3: CAWRQRGIGYTEAFF; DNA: TGTGCCTGGCGTCAAAGGGGGATAGGGTACACTGAAGCTTTCTTT
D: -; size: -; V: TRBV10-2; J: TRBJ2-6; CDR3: CASSGLGLSSGANVLTF; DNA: TGCGCCAGCAGTGGCCTCGGGCTGTCGTCGGGGGCCAACGTCCTGACTTTC
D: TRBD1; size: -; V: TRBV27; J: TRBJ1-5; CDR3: CASSWDSKGNQPQHF; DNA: TGTGCCAGCAGTTGGGACAGCAAAGGCAATCAGCCCCAGCATTTT
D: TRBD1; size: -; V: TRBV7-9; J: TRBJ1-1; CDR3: CASTTFDRGLSYTEAFF; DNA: TGTGCCAGCACCACTTTCGACAGGGGGCTAAGTTACACTGAAGCTTTCTTT
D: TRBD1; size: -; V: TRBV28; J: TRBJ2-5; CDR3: CASSPWDRADQETQYF; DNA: TGTGCCAGCAGTCCCTGGGACAGGGCGGACCAAGAGACCCAGTACTTC
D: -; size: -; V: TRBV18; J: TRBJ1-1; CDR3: CASSRNLGALLIEAFF; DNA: TGTGCCAGCTCACGTAATTTAGGTGCCCTCCTGATTGAAGCTTTCTTT
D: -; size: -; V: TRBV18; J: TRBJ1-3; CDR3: CASSLGTGNTIYF; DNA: TGTGCCAGCTCACTCGGCACTGGAAACACCATATATTTT
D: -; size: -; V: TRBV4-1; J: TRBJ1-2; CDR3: CASSRGVGDYGYTF; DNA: TGCGCCAGCAGCCGAGGGGTGGGGGACTATGGCTACACCTTC
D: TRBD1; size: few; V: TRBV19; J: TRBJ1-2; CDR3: CASSMGQSYGYTF; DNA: TGTGCCAGTAGTATGGGACAGTCCTATGGCTACACCTTC
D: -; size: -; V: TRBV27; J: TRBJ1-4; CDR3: CASSLSGEWGEKLFF; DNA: TGTGCCAGCAGTTTAAGCGGGGAATGGGGGGAAAAACTGTTTTTT
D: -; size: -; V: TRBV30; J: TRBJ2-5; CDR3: CAWTGTEDIETQYF; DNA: TGTGCCTGGACCGGGACCGAGGATATAGAGACCCAGTACTTC
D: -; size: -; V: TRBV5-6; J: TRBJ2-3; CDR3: CASSLAIWGADTQYF; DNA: TGTGCCAGCAGCTTGGCCATTTGGGGCGCAGATACGCAGTATTTT
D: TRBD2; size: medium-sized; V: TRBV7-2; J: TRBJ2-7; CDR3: CASSLGPRFGRTYEQYF; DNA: TGTGCCAGCAGCTTAGGGCCGCGATTCGGGAGGACCTACGAGCAGTACTTC
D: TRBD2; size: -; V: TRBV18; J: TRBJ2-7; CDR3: CASSPSGSGYEQYF; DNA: TGTGCCAGCTCACCTAGCGGGAGTGGCTACGAGCAGTACTTC
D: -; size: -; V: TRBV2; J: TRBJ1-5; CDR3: CASSEGLAVGPQHF; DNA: TGTGCCAGCAGTGAAGGTCTGGCCGTGGGGCCCCAGCATTTT
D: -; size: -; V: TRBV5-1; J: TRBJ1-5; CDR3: CASSLGQNQPQHF; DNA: TGCGCCAGCAGCTTGGGACAAAATCAGCCCCAGCATTTT
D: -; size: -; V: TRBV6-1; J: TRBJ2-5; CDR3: CATLAEVETQYF; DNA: TGTGCCACCTTAGCTGAAGTAGAGACCCAGTACTTC
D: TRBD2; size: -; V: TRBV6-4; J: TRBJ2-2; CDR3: CASSGRDTGELFF; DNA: TGTGCCAGCAGCGGGAGGGACACCGGGGAGCTGTTTTTT
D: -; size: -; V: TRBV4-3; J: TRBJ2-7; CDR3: CASSQDWDGTYEQYF; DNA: TGCGCCAGCAGCCAAGATTGGGACGGTACCTACGAGCAGTACTTC
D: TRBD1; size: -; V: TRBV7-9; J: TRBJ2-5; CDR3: CASSLRGSGQETQYF; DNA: TGTGCCAGCAGCCTCAGGGGGTCCGGCCAAGAGACCCAGTACTTC
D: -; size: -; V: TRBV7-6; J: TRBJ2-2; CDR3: CASSRQDGRNTGELFF; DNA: TGTGCCAGCAGCCGACAAGACGGGAGGAACACCGGGGAGCTGTTTTTT
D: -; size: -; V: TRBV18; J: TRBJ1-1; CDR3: CASSPEWGGTEAFF; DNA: TGTGCCAGCTCACCCGAGTGGGGAGGCACTGAAGCTTTCTTT
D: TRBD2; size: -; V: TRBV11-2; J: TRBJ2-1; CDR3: CASRSNSGSSYNEQFF; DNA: TGTGCCAGCAGATCTAATAGCGGGAGTTCGTACAATGAGCAGTTCTTC
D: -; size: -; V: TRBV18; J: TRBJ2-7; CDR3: CASSAAQVSVYEQYF; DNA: TGTGCCAGCTCAGCGGCCCAGGTTTCAGTCTACGAGCAGTACTTC
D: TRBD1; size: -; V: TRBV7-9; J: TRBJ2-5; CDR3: CASSLRTGSYQETQYF; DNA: TGTGCCAGCAGCTTACGGACAGGGTCGTACCAAGAGACCCAGTACTTC
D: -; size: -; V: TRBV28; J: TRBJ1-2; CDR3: CASSLIPDISGYTF; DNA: TGTGCCAGCAGTTTAATTCCCGATATCAGTGGCTACACCTTC
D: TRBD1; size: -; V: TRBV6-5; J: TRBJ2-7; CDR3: CASSWTGGYEQYF; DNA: TGTGCCAGCAGTTGGACAGGGGGCTACGAGCAGTACTTC
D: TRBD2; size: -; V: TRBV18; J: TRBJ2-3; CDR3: CASSPTSGISDTQYF; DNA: TGTGCCAGCTCACCGACTAGCGGGATTTCAGATACGCAGTATTTT
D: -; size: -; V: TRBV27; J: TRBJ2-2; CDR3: CASSILATRGTGELFF; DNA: TGTGCCAGCAGCATACTAGCTACCCGAGGGACCGGGGAGCTGTTTTTT
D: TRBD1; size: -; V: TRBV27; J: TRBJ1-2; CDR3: CATWTGQGVSGYGYTF; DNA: TGTGCCACCTGGACGGGACAGGGGGTGTCGGGCTATGGCTACACCTTC